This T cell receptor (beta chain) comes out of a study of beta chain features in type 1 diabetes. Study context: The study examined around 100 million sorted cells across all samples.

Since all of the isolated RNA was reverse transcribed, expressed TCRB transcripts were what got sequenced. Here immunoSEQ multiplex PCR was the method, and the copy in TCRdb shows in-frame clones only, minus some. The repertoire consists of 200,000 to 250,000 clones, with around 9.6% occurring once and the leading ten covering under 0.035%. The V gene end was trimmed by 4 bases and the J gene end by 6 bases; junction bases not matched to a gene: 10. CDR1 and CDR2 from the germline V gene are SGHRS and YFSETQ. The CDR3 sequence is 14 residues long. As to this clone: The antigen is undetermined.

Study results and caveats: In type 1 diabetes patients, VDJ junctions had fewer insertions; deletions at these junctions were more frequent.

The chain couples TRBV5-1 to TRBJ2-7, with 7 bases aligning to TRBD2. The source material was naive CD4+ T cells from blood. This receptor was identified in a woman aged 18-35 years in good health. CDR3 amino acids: CASSGGGDPAEQYF. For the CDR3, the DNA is TGCGCCAGCAGCGGGGGAGGGGACCCTGCCGAGCAGTACTTC.